These T cell receptor beta chains were read from a single sample in a study of OX40 agonist ivuxolimab in advanced cancers. Profiled with immunoSEQ multiplex PCR; TCRdb holds only in-frame clones, not every one. The data contain approximately 100,000 clones, 70% to 90% of them singletons. The specimen was CD4+ or CD8+ T cells sorted from blood, collected in a trial of the OX40 agonist ivuxolimab. The receptors come from an adult with an advanced solid tumor such as melanoma, head and neck, liver or kidney cancer. Each CDR3 is given with its conserved first and last residue. Clone sizes are given selectively: once, few, many, or a class where the clone is expanded.

v_gene	j_gene	abundance	CDR3aa
TRBV2	TRBJ2-2	.	CASSERQGYSGELFF
TRBV27	TRBJ1-5	.	CASSSRGEAQHF
TRBV7-2	TRBJ2-7	.	CASSLDYEQYF
TRBV18	TRBJ1-6	few	CASSPQEGLNSPLHF
TRBV6-1	TRBJ1-4	.	CASITPGNRGEKLFF
TRBV7-6	TRBJ2-4	.	CASSLEPLGTKNIQYF
TRBV15	TRBJ2-7	.	CATSRDFLGPSGYEQYF
TRBV27	TRBJ1-1	once	CASSLGDRYYTEAFF
TRBV6-5	TRBJ2-5	.	CASTWTGQETQYF
TRBV9	TRBJ2-3	.	CASSGPRADTQYF
TRBV5-4	TRBJ2-2	.	CASSSGGQRGTGELFF
TRBV10-1	TRBJ2-3	once	CASSEKREGPAGTDTQYF
TRBV4-2	TRBJ1-2	.	CASSQDTSMIRYGYTF
TRBV18	TRBJ1-3	.	CASSPGGGVSGNTIYF
TRBV4-1	TRBJ1-2	once	CASSSQRGANYGYTF
TRBV28	TRBJ1-2	.	CASSPQQGGYTF
TRBV10-1	TRBJ2-7	.	CASSESKQGAHEQYF
TRBV6-5	TRBJ2-7	.	CASIPSGSYEQYF
TRBV5-4	TRBJ1-2	.	CASSLAWDNHGYTF
TRBV9	TRBJ2-7	once	CASSQSGQPEQYF
TRBV5-8	TRBJ1-4	.	CASSSGGRGEKLFF
TRBV5-4	TRBJ2-7	.	CASSLAGIAGREQYF
TRBV18	TRBJ2-6	.	CASSPRDSYSGANVLTF
TRBV7-2	TRBJ1-1	.	CASSLDSTVARGTEAFF
TRBV11-3	TRBJ2-1	.	CASSFGTGKSNEQFF
TRBV9	TRBJ2-5	.	CASSVGIGGIGQETQYF
TRBV5-4	TRBJ2-5	.	CASSLALQETQYF
TRBV5-4	TRBJ2-3	.	CASSLGASGKARTDTQYF
TRBV30	TRBJ1-3	.	CAWTRGNTIYF
TRBV28	TRBJ2-7	.	CASSGTLSSYEQYF
TRBV9	TRBJ2-2	.	CASSVGIPTGGELFF
TRBV6-6	TRBJ2-7	.	CASRGKVEISYEQYF
TRBV6-5	TRBJ1-3	.	CASRAGGASGNTIYF
TRBV5-1	TRBJ2-3	.	CASSQDSVEDTQYF
TRBV7-2	TRBJ1-2	.	CASSLGFRYGYTF
TRBV2	TRBJ1-1	.	CASILSLTMNTEAFF
TRBV28	TRBJ2-1	.	CASALGGARGNEQFF
TRBV7-2	TRBJ1-5	once	CASSSGQGNQPQHF
TRBV6-6	TRBJ1-1	.	CASSYLVGRSGAEAFF
TRBV18	TRBJ1-6	.	CASSTGAPNSPLHF
TRBV19	TRBJ2-5	once	CASSLRAGGQETQYF
TRBV19	TRBJ1-4	.	CASSPDRSNEKLFF
TRBV2	TRBJ2-2	.	CASTLEHTGELFF
TRBV11-2	TRBJ2-7	.	CASSPLMGTGRRQYEQYF